This TCR beta chain was sequenced for a study of graft-versus-host responses after intestinal transplantation. At the level of the study: Tacrolimus plus steroids were given to all recipients for approximately three years, preceded by anti-thymocyte globulin induction.

Assay used: immunoSEQ multiplex PCR; TCRdb lists only in-frame clones, some missing. The data hold about 120,000 clones, with over 80% observed a single time. To note about this clone: Its antigen is unidentified.

CDR3 size: 16 residues. V was cut by 6 bases and J by 7 bases, with 22 bases left in between. CDR1 and CDR2 from the germline V gene are MGHRA and YSYEKL. The chain employs TRBV4-1 and TRBJ2-4; D is possibly TRBD2 (6 bases). This sequence originates from a human donor who received an intestinal transplant. This sample comprised unstimulated CD4+ T cells sorted from spleen or lymph node cells, obtained before intestinal transplant. CDR3 amino acids: CASSHVSLKGRNIQYF. CDR3 in DNA: TGCGCCAGCAGTCACGTCTCACTTAAGGGGAGGAACATTCAGTACTTC.